A selection of T cell receptor beta chains follows, all from one sample in a study of T cell changes during pregnancy in multiple sclerosis. Generated by immunoSEQ multiplex PCR, the TCRdb table keeps only in-frame clones and is missing some. The profile shows about 61,000 clones, 85% to 90% of them singletons. Material: peripheral blood, obtained in the first trimester of pregnancy. The receptors here all came from a female donor in good health, enrolled as a control in a pregnancy study. Both conserved end residues are part of each CDR3. Only some rows state a clone size, as once, few, many or a class for expanded clones.

size: NA
V: TRBV30
CDR3: CAWSVRDTQYF

size: NA
V: TRBV7-2
CDR3: CASSPKPGDSSSSYEQYF

size: NA
V: TRBV11-3
CDR3: CASSRRDRGNGNTIYF

size: NA
V: TRBV7-9
CDR3: CASSLTGGAEQYF

size: once
V: TRBV4-3
CDR3: CASSQDRPSGGNEQFF

size: few
V: TRBV4-2
CDR3: CASSQGTSGGAGELFF

size: NA
V: TRBV7-3
CDR3: CASSLTRVGGPGDTQYF

size: NA
V: TRBV2
CDR3: CASEAGGIAYEQYF

size: NA
V: TRBV5-1
CDR3: CASSLTPGRVYEQYF

size: NA
V: TRBV7-2
CDR3: CASSSNAGGTSYNSPLHF

size: NA
V: TRBV5-1
CDR3: CASSVNPGEKLFF

size: NA
V: TRBV5-4
CDR3: CASSLPGQGSYGYTF

size: NA
V: TRBV5-1
CDR3: CASSLLRARETQYF

size: NA
V: TRBV19
CDR3: CASNRDSSKNIQYF